This TCR beta chain was observed in a study of cytomegalovirus exposure and HLA in healthy donors. Study-wide findings and caveats: Common viral pathogens seemed to be connected with several of the most significant clusters, according to a later analysis. TRBV6-2, TRBV6-3 and some other V segments were unresolvable in 87-base-pair reads. Analysis was carried out at a later point, and it linked a missense DCLRE1C variant to TCR beta V- and J-gene trimming.

PCR used 60 Vbeta primers and 13 Jbeta primers. The data were produced by immunoSEQ multiplex PCR, yet TCRdb's version contains in-frame clones alone and is incomplete. The top ten hold 3.5% to 4% of the sample, which has 100,000 or so clones, less than 80% seen once. About this clone: The antigen remains undetermined.

The germline V gene has CDR1 ENHRY and CDR2 SYGVKD. With 4 bases removed from V and 5 bases from J, the gap between germline ends came to 7 bases. The CDR3 totals 12 residues. The chain carries TRBV10-3 and TRBJ2-3; D remains ambiguous. What was sequenced was PBMCs. This TCR came from a young man in good health and CMV-seropositive. The CDR3 DNA reads as TGTGCCATCAGTGTTCTTCGAGATACGCAGTATTTT. Translation: CAISVLRDTQYF.